A single sample is the source of the 20 T cell receptor beta chains below, sequenced in a study of blood T cell repertoires in COVID-19. Sequenced by immunoSEQ multiplex PCR; TCRdb stores in-frame clones only, minus some. This sample has about 85,000 clones; 65% to 85% occur once, and the top ten carry around 6.5%. Input material: peripheral blood. Every receptor here comes from a man between 60 and 70 years old with acute or convalescent COVID-19.

The rearrangement uses TRBV7-2 and TRBJ2-5, with D unresolved. Germline CDR1 and CDR2: SGHTA and FQGNSA. With 5 bases removed from V and 1 base from J, the gap between germline ends came to 14 bases. The CDR3 sequence is 15 residues long. DNA of the CDR3: TGTGCCAGCAGCGCCGACTTGGCGTCCCAAGAGACCCAGTACTTC. It encodes CASSADLASQETQYF. The whole variable domain, filled in from reference TRBV7-2 and TRBJ2-5, reads GAGVSQSPSNKVTEKGKDVELRCDPISGHTALYWYRQSLGQGLEFLIYFQGNSAPDKSGLPSDRFSAERTGGSVSTLTIQRTQQEDSAVYLCASSADLASQETQYFGPGTRLLVL.

CDR3 sequence (DNA): TGTGCCAGCAGTTACTCTGGAGAGATTAATGAAAAACTGTTTTTT. Translated: CASSYSGEINEKLFF. J is TRBJ1-4 and V is TRBV6-5, with no clear D. Per the germline V gene, CDR1 is MNHEY and CDR2 is SVGAGI. Trimming left V 0 bases short and J 4 bases short, with 9 bases between. This CDR3 has 15 amino acids.

In its sample, this clone was seen once. J is TRBJ1-4 and V is TRBV25-1; TRBD1 is a possible D gene (6 bases). Germline V gene data show CDR1 as MGHDK and CDR2 as SYGVNS. This CDR3 has 14 residues. V shed 1 base and J shed 7 bases, with 10 bases lying between them. The CDR3 spells CASSESGVGEKLFF. CDR3 sequence (DNA): TGTGCCAGCAGTGAATCAGGGGTTGGTGAAAAACTGTTTTTT. The whole variable domain, filled in from reference TRBV25-1 and TRBJ1-4, reads EADIYQTPRYLVIGTGKKITLECSQTMGHDKMYWYQQDPGMELHLIHYSYGVNSTEKGDLSSESTVSRIRTEHFPLTLESARPSHTSQYLCASSESGVGEKLFFGSGTQLSVL.

The rearrangement joins TRBV20-1 to TRBJ2-1; 9 bases fit TRBD2. CDR1 DFQATT and CDR2 SNEGSKA come from the germline V gene (reference sequence). Trimming cost V 7 bases and J 7 bases; bases outside gene matches: 2. The CDR3 totals 11 residues. The CDR3 nucleotides are TGCAGTGGCGGGGGGGGGAATGAGCAGTTCTTC. Amino acid sequence: CSGGGGNEQFF.

The chain employs TRBV7-9 and TRBJ2-1, with TRBD1 identical over 9 bases. With V trimmed by 5 bases and J by 4 bases, 12 bases remained unmatched. CDR1 SEHNR and CDR2 FQNEAQ come from the germline V gene (reference sequence). CDR3 length equals 17 residues. CDR3 in amino acids: CASSLKTGQGIYNEQFF. The CDR3 nucleotides read TGTGCCAGCAGCCTAAAGACCGGACAGGGGATTTACAATGAGCAGTTCTTC.

J is TRBJ2-5 and V is TRBV7-9; TRBD2 is a possible D gene (5 bases). There are 13 residues in the CDR3. Germline V gives CDR1 SEHNR, CDR2 FQNEAQ (reference sequence). Trimming left V 3 bases short and J 4 bases short, with 9 bases between. CDR3 bases: TGTGCCAGCAGCTTGGTTGGGAGAGAGACCCAGTACTTC. Translating gives CASSLVGRETQYF.

The chain has TRBV29-1 and TRBJ1-4, with D possibly being TRBD1 (6 bases). Germline values: CDR1 SQVTM, CDR2 ANQGSEA. V gave up 7 bases and J gave up 5 bases, with 17 bases separating them. The CDR3 is 14 amino acids. The DNA of the CDR3 is TGCAGCGCTGTGACCGGGACAAGAAATGAAAAACTGTTTTTT. Its protein product is CSAVTGTRNEKLFF.

This clone appeared a single time. V usage is TRBV12-5 and J usage is TRBJ2-1, with 10 bases that match TRBD2. The CDR3 runs to 15 residues. Germline V gene sequence: CDR1 LGHNT, CDR2 FRNRAP. The trim removed 6 bases at V and 2 bases at J, leaving 4 bases unmatched. As DNA, the CDR3 is TGTGCTAGTGGCCCGAGCGGGGGGGCCTACAATGAGCAGTTCTTC. As protein: CASGPSGGAYNEQFF.

J is TRBJ1-1 and V is TRBV7-9, with 7 bases lining up with TRBD1. Germline V lookup: CDR1 SEHNR, CDR2 FQNEAQ (reference sequence). V lost 1 base, J lost 4 bases, and 6 bases stayed unmatched. The CDR3 length is 15 residues. The CDR3 sequence: CASSLGTGSFTEAFF. As DNA, the CDR3 is TGTGCCAGCAGCTTAGGGACAGGTTCTTTCACTGAAGCTTTCTTT. Full variable domain (outside the CDR3, taken from reference TRBV7-9 and TRBJ1-1): DTGVSQNPRHKITKRGQNVTFRCDPISEHNRLYWYRQTLGQGPEFLTYFQNEAQLEKSRLLSDRFSAERPKGSFSTLEIQRTEQGDSAMYLCASSLGTGSFTEAFFGQGTRLTVV.

The chain recombines TRBV12-3 or TRBV12-4 with TRBJ1-1; TRBD1 might be the D (5 bases). V dropped 8 bases and J dropped 5 bases, with 15 bases sitting between them. CDR3 length: 13 residues. The CDR3 is CASGQGMFTEAFF. The CDR3 DNA sequence: TGTGCCAGCGGCCAGGGAATGTTTACTGAAGCTTTCTTT.

Here the CDR3 reads CATGWGRGNQPQHF. The CDR3, as DNA: TGTGCCACCGGGTGGGGGCGCGGCAATCAGCCCCAGCATTTT. The rearrangement joins TRBV24-1 to TRBJ1-5, with TRBD1 as a possible D gene (6 bases). The V gene's germline CDR1 is KGHDR and CDR2 SFDVKD. This CDR3 region has 14 residues. The ends were cut back, 9 bases at V and 2 bases at J, with 13 bases in the middle.

The V gene is TRBV25-1, the J gene TRBJ1-2, with 9 bases matching TRBD1. With 7 bases clipped from V and 3 bases from J, the junction kept 9 bases outside the gene matches. This CDR3 is 15 amino acids long. Germline CDR1 reads MGHDK; CDR2 reads SYGVNS. Here the CDR3 reads CASTGTGRGHYGYTF. CDR3 bases: TGTGCCAGCACCGGGACAGGGAGAGGACACTATGGCTACACCTTC.

V usage is TRBV7-9 and J usage is TRBJ1-6, with 7 bases aligning to TRBD1. Germline V gene data show CDR1 as SEHNR and CDR2 as FQNEAQ (reference sequence). The CDR3 runs 17 residues. V dropped 6 bases and J dropped 7; count of bases not matched to a gene: 15. The CDR3 sequence: CASRIPHTGVSNSPLHF. The DNA of the CDR3 is TGTGCCAGCAGGATACCTCATACAGGGGTGTCCAATTCACCCCTCCACTTT.

The rearrangement joins TRBV6-4 to TRBJ1-2; a weak D match, TRBD1 (6 bases). The CDR3 contains 15 residues. The V end lost 6 bases, the J end lost 2 bases, and 16 bases lay between the germline ends. Per germline, CDR1 MRHNA and CDR2 SNTAGT. The CDR3 protein is CASRSNPGQNYGYTF. The CDR3 DNA sequence: TGTGCCAGCAGATCTAATCCGGGACAAAACTATGGCTACACCTTC.

V usage is TRBV29-1 and J usage is TRBJ1-2; 9 positions agree with TRBD1. The germline V gene encodes CDR1 SQVTM and CDR2 ANQGSEA. The V segment lost 4 bases and the J segment 8 bases; nucleotides outside the gene matches: 11. The CDR3 has 14 amino acids. The CDR3 loop is CSVGLGQGTRGYTF. The CDR3 DNA sequence: TGCAGCGTTGGCCTTGGACAGGGGACGCGAGGCTACACCTTC.

The CDR3 DNA reads TGCGCCAGCAGCCAAGTGGTCTACGGGACAGGGAAGAACACGCAGTATTTT. Protein sequence: CASSQVVYGTGKNTQYF. The gene calls are TRBV4-3 and TRBJ2-3, with 9 nucleotides matching TRBD1. CDR3 length equals 17 residues. Losses at the gene ends were 1 base for V and 9 bases for J; bases not matched to a gene: 14. Looked up from germline, CDR1 is LGHNA and CDR2 is YSLEER.

This clone was observed once. V gene TRBV7-2 combines with J gene TRBJ2-1; possible D gene TRBD2, 5 bases. The CDR3 has 16 residues. Trimming took 0 bases from V and 4 from J, leaving 13 bases between them. Germline V gene data show CDR1 as SGHTA and CDR2 as FQGNSA. CDR3 bases: TGTGCCAGCAGCTTAGCTGGGTCGGGGAGATACAATGAGCAGTTCTTC. Translating it yields CASSLAGSGRYNEQFF.

The V gene is TRBV5-1, the J gene TRBJ2-2; 9 bases line up with TRBD1. Trimming cost V 4 bases and J 6 bases; bases outside gene matches: 7. Germline assignment: CDR1 SGHRS and CDR2 YFSETQ. This CDR3 has 15 residues. CDR3 sequence: CASSPDRGGSGELFF. Here the CDR3 DNA reads TGCGCCAGCAGCCCGGACAGGGGAGGGTCCGGGGAGCTGTTTTTT.

CDR3: CASSLGQEDYNSPLHF. The DNA of the CDR3 is TGTGCCAGCAGCTTAGGGCAGGAGGACTATAATTCACCCCTCCACTTT. The chain carries TRBV11-2 and TRBJ1-6; the D is unclear. The ends were cut back, 1 base at V and 3 bases at J, with 10 bases in the middle. The CDR3 runs 16 residues. Germline loops: CDR1 SGHAT, CDR2 FQNNGV.

This clone was seen many times. The chain employs TRBV29-1 and TRBJ1-1, with a possible D match to TRBD1 (5 bases). Germline CDR1 is SQVTM and CDR2 is ANQGSEA. This CDR3 contains 12 residues. Between the trimmed V and J ends, which lost 7 bases and 1 base, there was a span of 10 bases. The CDR3 loop reads CSDRDSNTEAFF. CDR3 coding DNA: TGCAGCGACCGGGACTCGAACACTGAAGCTTTCTTT.